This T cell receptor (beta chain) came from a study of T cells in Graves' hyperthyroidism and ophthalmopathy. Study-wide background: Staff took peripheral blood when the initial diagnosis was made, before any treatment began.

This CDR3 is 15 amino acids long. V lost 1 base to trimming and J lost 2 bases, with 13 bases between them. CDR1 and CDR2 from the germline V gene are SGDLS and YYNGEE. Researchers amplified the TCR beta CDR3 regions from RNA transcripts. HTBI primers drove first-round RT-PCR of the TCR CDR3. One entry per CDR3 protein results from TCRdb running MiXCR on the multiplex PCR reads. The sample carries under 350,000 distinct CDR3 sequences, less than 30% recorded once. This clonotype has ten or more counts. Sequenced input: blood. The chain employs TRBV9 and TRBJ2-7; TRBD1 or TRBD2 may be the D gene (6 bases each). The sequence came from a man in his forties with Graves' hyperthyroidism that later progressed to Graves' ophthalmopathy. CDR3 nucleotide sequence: TGTGCCAGCAGCGTAAATTCGCGGGACACCTACGAGCAGTACTTC. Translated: CASSVNSRDTYEQYF. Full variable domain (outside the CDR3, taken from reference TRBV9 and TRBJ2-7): DSGVTQTPKHLITATGQRVTLRCSPRSGDLSVYWYQQSLDQGLQFLIQYYNGEERAKGNILERFSAQQFPDLHSELNLSSLELGDSALYFCASSVNSRDTYEQYFGPGTRLTVT.